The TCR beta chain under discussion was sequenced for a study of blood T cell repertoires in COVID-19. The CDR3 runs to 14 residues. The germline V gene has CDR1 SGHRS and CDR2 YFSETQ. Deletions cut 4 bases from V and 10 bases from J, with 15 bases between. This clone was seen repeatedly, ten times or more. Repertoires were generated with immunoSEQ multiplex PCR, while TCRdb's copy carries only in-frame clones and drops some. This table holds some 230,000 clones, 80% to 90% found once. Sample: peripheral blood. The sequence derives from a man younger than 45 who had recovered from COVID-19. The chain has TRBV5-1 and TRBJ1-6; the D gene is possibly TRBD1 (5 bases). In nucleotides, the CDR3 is TGCGCCAGCAGCATGGGACCAGCGGACTCACCCCTCCACTTT. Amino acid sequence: CASSMGPADSPLHF.